The clone carrying this T cell receptor beta chain was recorded once. The data are from a study of blood T cell repertoires in COVID-19. Overall study: Acute and convalescent COVID-19 specimens originated in the United States, Italy and Spain. PBMCs, B-cell-depleted T cells, or T cells were the source of the cDNA or gDNA that made up the material.

Per the original methods: Reference gene primer amplification in the assay estimated nucleated cell counts. Repertoires were generated with immunoSEQ multiplex PCR, while TCRdb's copy carries only in-frame clones and drops some. V and J calls and clone size are as listed in that table; D and trimming were resolved from the DNA. Among around 210,000 clones listed, 88% were seen once. Unmatched junction bases numbered 9, after V lost 1 base and J lost 4 bases. This CDR3 spans 16 amino acids. This TCR was recovered from a young man with active or convalescent COVID-19. This chain links TRBV23-1 with TRBJ2-7, with 8 nucleotides matching TRBD1. TRBV23-1 is reported as an ORF; its role is uncertain. The sequenced sample was peripheral blood. The CDR3 protein is CASSQFWEDRAYEQYF. The CDR3 nucleotides are TGCGCCAGCAGTCAATTCTGGGAGGACAGGGCATACGAGCAGTACTTC.